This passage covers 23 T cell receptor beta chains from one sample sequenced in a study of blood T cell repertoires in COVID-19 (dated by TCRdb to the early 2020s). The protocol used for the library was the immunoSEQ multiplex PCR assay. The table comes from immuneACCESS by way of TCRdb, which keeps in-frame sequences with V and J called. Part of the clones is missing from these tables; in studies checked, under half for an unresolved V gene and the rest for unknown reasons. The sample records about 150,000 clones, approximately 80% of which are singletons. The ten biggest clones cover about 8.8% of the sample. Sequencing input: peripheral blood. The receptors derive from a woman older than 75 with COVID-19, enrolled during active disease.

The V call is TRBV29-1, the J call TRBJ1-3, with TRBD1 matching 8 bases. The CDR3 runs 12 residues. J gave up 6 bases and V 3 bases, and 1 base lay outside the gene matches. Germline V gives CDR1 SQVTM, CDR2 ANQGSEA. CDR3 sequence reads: CSVDQGANTIYF. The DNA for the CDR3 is TGCAGCGTTGACCAGGGGGCAAACACCATATATTTT.

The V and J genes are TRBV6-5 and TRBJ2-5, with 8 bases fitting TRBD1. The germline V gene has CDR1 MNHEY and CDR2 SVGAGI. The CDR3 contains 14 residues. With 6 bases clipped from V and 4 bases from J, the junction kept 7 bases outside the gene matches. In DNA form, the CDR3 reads TGTGCCAGCAGCACAGGGGGTGGTGCAGAGACCCAGTACTTC. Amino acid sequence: CASSTGGGAETQYF.

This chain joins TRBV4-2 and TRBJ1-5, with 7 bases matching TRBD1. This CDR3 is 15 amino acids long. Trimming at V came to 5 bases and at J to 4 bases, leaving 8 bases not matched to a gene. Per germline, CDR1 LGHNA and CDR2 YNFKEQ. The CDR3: CASSSAGTANQPQHF. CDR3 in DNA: TGTGCCAGCAGCAGTGCCGGGACAGCAAATCAGCCCCAGCATTTT.

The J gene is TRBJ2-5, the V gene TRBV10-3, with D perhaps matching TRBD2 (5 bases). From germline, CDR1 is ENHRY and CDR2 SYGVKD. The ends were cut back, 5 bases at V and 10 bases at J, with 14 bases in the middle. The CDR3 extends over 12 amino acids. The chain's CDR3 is CAISSKGEDQYF. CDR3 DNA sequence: TGTGCCATCAGTTCTAAGGGAGAGGACCAGTACTTC.

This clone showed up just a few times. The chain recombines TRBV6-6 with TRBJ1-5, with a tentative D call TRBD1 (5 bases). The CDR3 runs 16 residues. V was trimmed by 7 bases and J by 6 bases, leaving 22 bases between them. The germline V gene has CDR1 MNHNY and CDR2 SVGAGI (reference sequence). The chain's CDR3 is CASNRSLNPGGQPQHF. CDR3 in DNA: TGTGCCAGCAATAGGTCTTTAAATCCCGGGGGTCAGCCCCAGCATTTT.

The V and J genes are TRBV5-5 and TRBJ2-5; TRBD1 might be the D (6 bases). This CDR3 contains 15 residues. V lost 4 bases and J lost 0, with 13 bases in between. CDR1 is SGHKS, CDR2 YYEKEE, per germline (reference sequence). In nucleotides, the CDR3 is TGTGCCAGCAGCGTTGACAGGTCGTACCAAGAGACCCAGTACTTC. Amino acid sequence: CASSVDRSYQETQYF.

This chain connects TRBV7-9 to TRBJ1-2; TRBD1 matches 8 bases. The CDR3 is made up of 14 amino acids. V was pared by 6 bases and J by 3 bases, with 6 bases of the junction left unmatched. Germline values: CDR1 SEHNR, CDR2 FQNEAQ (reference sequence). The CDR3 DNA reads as TGTGCCAGCAGGCTGACAGGGGATGACTATGGCTACACCTTC. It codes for CASRLTGDDYGYTF.

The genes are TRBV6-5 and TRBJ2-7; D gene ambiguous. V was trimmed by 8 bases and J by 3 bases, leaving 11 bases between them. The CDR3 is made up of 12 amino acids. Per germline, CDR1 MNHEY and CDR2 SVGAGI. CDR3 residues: CASGYRNYEQYF. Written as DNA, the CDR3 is TGTGCCAGCGGGTACAGAAACTACGAGCAGTACTTC.

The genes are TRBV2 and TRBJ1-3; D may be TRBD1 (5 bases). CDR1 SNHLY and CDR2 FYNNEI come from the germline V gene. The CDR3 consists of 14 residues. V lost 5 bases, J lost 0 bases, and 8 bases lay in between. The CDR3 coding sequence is TGTGCCAGCAGTCAGACAGCCTCTGGAAACACCATATATTTT. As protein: CASSQTASGNTIYF.

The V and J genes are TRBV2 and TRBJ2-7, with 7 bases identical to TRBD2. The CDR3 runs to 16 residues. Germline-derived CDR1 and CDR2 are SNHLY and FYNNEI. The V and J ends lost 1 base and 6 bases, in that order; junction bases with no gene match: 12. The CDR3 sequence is CASSEGAGPWGGEQYF. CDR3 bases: TGTGCCAGCAGTGAAGGAGCTGGCCCTTGGGGGGGCGAGCAGTACTTC.

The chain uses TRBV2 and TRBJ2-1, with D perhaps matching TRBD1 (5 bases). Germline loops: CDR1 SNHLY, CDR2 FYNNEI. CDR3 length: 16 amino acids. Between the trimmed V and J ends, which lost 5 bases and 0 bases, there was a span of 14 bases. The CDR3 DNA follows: TGTGCCAGCAGTCAGGGCTGGGAACCCTCCTACAATGAGCAGTTCTTC. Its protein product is CASSQGWEPSYNEQFF.

CDR3 amino acids: CASSPQAGLTDTQYF. The CDR3 DNA reads TGTGCCAGCAGCCCCCAAGCGGGGCTCACAGATACGCAGTATTTT. This chain connects TRBV7-9 to TRBJ2-3; 7 bases are shared with TRBD2. Germline loops: CDR1 SEHNR, CDR2 FQNEAQ (reference sequence). The CDR3 runs to 15 residues. The J segment lost 2 bases and the V segment lost 5 bases, leaving 7 bases of the junction unmatched.

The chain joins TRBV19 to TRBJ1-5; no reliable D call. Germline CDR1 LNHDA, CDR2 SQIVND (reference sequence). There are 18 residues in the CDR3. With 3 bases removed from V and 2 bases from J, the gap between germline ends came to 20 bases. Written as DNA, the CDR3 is TGTGCCAGTAGTATGGGAATTAGGGCAGGCGGGGGCAATCAGCCCCAGCATTTT. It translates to CASSMGIRAGGGNQPQHF.

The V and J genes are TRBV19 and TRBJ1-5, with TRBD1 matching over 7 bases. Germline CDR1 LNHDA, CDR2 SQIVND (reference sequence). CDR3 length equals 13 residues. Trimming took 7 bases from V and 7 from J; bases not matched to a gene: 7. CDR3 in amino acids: CASTATGFQPQHF. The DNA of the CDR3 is TGTGCCAGTACCGCGACAGGGTTCCAGCCCCAGCATTTT.

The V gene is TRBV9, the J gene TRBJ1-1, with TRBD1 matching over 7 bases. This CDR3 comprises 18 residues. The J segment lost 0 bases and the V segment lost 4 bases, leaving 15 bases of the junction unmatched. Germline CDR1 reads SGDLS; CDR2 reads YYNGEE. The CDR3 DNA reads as TGTGCCAGCAGCCACAGGATTTTTACAGGGGACATGAACACTGAAGCTTTCTTT. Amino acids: CASSHRIFTGDMNTEAFF.

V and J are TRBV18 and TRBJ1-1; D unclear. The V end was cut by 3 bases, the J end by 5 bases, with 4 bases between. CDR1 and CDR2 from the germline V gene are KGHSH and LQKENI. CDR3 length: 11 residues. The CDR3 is CASSPETEAFF. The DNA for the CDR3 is TGTGCCAGCTCACCGGAGACTGAAGCTTTCTTT.

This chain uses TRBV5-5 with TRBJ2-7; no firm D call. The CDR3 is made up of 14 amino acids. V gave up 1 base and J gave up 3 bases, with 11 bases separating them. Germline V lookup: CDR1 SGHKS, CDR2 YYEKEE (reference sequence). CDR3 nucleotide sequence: TGTGCCAGCAGCTTGTATGGGCGCAGCTACGAGCAGTACTTC. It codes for CASSLYGRSYEQYF.

In DNA, the CDR3 is TGTGCCAGCAGTCCGGAAGAGACCCAGTACTTC. Its protein product is CASSPEETQYF. The rearrangement uses TRBV2 and TRBJ2-5; D gene ambiguous. The CDR3 loop spans 11 amino acids. Looked up from germline, CDR1 is SNHLY and CDR2 is FYNNEI. V was shortened by 5 bases and J by 3 bases, with 4 bases between the two germline ends.

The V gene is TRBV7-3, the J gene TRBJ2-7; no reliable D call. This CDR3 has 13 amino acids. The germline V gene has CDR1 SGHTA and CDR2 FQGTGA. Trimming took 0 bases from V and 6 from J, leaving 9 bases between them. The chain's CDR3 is CASSLTPSTEQYF. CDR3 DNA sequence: TGTGCCAGCAGCTTAACCCCCTCTACCGAGCAGTACTTC.

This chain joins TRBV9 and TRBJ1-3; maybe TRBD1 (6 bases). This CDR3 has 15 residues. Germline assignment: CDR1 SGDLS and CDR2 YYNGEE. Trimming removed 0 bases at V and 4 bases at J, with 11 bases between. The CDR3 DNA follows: TGTGCCAGCAGCGTAGCTGTTGGACAGGGAAACACCATATATTTT. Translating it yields CASSVAVGQGNTIYF.

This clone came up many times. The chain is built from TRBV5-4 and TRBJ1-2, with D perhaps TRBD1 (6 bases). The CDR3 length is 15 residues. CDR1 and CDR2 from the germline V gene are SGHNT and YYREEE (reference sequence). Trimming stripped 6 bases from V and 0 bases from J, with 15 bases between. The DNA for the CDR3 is TGTGCCAGCACACCGGACAGAGCTTCTAACTATGGCTACACCTTC. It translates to CASTPDRASNYGYTF.

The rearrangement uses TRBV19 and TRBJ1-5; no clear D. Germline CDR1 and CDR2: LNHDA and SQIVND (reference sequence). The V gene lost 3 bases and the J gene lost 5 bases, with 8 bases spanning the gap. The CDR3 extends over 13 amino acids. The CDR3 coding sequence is TGTGCCAGTAGTATCGGGGTTGATCAGCCCCAGCATTTT. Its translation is CASSIGVDQPQHF.

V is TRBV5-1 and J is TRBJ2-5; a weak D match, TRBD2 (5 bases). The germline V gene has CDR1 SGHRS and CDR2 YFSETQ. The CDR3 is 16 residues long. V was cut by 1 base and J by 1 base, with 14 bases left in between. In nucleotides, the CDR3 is TGCGCCAGCAGCTTGCAAGGGCTCGGGGTCCAAGAGACCCAGTACTTC. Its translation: CASSLQGLGVQETQYF.